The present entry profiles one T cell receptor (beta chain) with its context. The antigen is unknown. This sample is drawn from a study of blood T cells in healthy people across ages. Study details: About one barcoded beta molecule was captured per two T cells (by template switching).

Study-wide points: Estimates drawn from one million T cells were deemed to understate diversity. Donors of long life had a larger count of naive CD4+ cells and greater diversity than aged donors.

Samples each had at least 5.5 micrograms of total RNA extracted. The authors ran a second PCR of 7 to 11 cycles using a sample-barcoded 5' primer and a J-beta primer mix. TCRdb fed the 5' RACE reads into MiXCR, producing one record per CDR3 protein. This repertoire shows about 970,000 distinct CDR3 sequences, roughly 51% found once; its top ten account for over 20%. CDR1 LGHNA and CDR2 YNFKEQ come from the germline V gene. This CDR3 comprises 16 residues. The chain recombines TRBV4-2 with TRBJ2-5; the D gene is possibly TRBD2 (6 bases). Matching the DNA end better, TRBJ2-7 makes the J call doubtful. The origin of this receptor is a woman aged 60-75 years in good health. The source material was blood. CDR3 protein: CASSQEASREFDEQYF. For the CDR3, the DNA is TGTGCCAGCAGCCAAGAGGCGAGCCGGGAGTTTGACGAGCAGTACTTC.